This TCR beta chain was recovered during a study of shared clonotypes between healthy human individuals. Study observations and caveats: Naive subsets generally exceeded memory subsets in estimated richness. Unshared clonotypes carried lower generation probabilities than those common to all four donors.

CDR1 and CDR2 from the germline V gene are DFQATT and SNEGSKA (reference sequence). This CDR3 has 11 residues. V dropped 3 bases and J dropped 7 bases, with 7 bases sitting between them. Using immunoSEQ multiplex PCR, the repertoire was profiled, and TCRdb retains in-frame clones only, with some absent. This table has 1,400,000 or so clones, around 98.5% appearing once. Only one count was recorded for this clone. Its specificity is not known. Other DNA sequences in the same sample also yield this CDR3. The specimen was naive CD4+ T cells sorted from blood. Subset specified: CD45RA+ positively selected. The chain employs TRBV20-1 and TRBJ2-1, with D unresolved. The source of this sequence is a man aged 25 to 45 in good health. CDR3 DNA: TGCAGTGCTAGCCGGGTGAATGAGCAGTTCTTC. Encoded protein: CSASRVNEQFF.